One sample yielded the 5 T cell receptor beta chains listed below, sequenced in a study of T cell repertoires in cytomegalovirus infection (dated by TCRdb to about 2019). This sample was sequenced with an Illumina HiSeq 1500. Through fastp at Q25 and MiXCR, TCRdb rebuilt clones from the public reads, retaining in-frame beta chains. For every CDR3 protein sequence, its rows merge into one entry that carries the most common genes and DNA. This sample gives 250,000 to 300,000 distinct CDR3 sequences in total; about 26% of them show up just once. The biggest ten clones account for approximately 15% of the sample. Sequenced: PBMCs. The receptors come from a human donor in good health (CMV status not recorded). Some clones in this sample may be carry-over from other donors' samples.

The chain uses TRBV5-1 and TRBJ2-1; 15 bases are a match to TRBD2. V dropped 4 bases and J dropped 7; count of bases not matched to a gene: 6. In germline, CDR1 is SGHRS, CDR2 YFSETQ. The CDR3 runs to 16 residues. In DNA form, the CDR3 reads TGCGCCAGCAGCAGAGGGACTAGCGGGAGGCCAAATGAGCAGTTCTTC. Translating it yields CASSRGTSGRPNEQFF.

The rearrangement links TRBV20-1 to TRBJ2-1, with no clear D. Per the germline V gene, CDR1 is DFQATT and CDR2 is SNEGSKA (reference sequence). This CDR3 comprises 13 residues. Trimming stripped 3 bases from V and 3 bases from J, with 9 bases between. The DNA for the CDR3 is TGCAGTGCTAGGGGATCTCACTACAATGAGCAGTTCTTC. It translates to CSARGSHYNEQFF.

V is TRBV4-1 and J is TRBJ2-2; tentative D call: TRBD2 (5 bases). The germline CDR1 and CDR2 sequences are MGHRA and YSYEKL. This CDR3 is built from 15 residues. The V gene lost 1 base and the J gene lost 6 bases, with 12 bases spanning the gap. DNA for the CDR3: TGCGCCAGCAGCCAAGTCGGACTCCCAGCCGGGGAGCTGTTTTTT. Translation: CASSQVGLPAGELFF.

The chain employs TRBV9 and TRBJ1-6; D is ambiguous. Germline values: CDR1 SGDLS, CDR2 YYNGEE. Trimming took 5 bases from V and 0 from J, leaving 6 bases between them. The CDR3 consists of 14 residues. The DNA for the CDR3 is TGTGCCAGCAGTGGACGCTCCTATAATTCACCCCTCCACTTT. Translated, it gives CASSGRSYNSPLHF.

The V call is TRBV12-3 or TRBV12-4, the J call TRBJ2-1; D uncertain. Trimming took off 7 bases at V and 6 bases at J, with 10 bases between the two ends. The CDR3 extends over 12 amino acids. Here the CDR3 DNA reads TGTGCCAGCAACCGGCTCCTCAATGAGCAGTTCTTC. Translation gives CASNRLLNEQFF.